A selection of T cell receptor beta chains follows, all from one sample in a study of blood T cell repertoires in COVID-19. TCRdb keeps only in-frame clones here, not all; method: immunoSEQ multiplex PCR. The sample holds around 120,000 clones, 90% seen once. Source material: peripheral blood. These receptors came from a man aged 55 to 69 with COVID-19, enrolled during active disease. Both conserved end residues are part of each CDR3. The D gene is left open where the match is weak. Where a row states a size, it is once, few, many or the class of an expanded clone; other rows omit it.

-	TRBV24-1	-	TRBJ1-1	CATRMGANTEAFF	TGTGCCACTCGAATGGGGGCGAACACTGAAGCTTTCTTT
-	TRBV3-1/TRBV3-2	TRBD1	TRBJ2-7	CASSQAGQGGEQYF	TGTGCCAGCAGCCAAGCGGGACAGGGTGGCGAGCAGTACTTC
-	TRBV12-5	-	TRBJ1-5	CASALSTGGLNQPQHF	TGTGCTAGTGCCCTTTCAACAGGCGGCCTTAATCAGCCCCAGCATTTT
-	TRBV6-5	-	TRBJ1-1	CASSWTRESTTEAFF	TGTGCCAGCAGCTGGACTCGGGAATCGACCACTGAAGCTTTCTTT
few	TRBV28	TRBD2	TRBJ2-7	CASTNAGGHWDSYEQYF	TGTGCCAGCACAAACGCGGGAGGACACTGGGATTCCTACGAGCAGTACTTC
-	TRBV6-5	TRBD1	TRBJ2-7	CASSYWTGGSYEQYF	TGTGCCAGCAGTTACTGGACAGGGGGCTCCTACGAGCAGTACTTC
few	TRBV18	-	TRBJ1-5	CASSSDNRQPQHF	TGTGCCAGCTCATCGGATAACAGGCAGCCCCAGCATTTT
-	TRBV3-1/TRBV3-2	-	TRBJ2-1	CASSQVTGRGNEQFF	TGTGCCAGCAGCCAAGTGACCGGGCGGGGAAATGAGCAGTTCTTC
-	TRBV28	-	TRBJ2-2	CASSFQSTGELFF	TGTGCCAGCAGTTTCCAGTCTACCGGGGAGCTGTTTTTT
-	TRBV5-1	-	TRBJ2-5	CASSPHGQSETQYF	TGCGCCAGCAGCCCTCATGGGCAGTCAGAGACCCAGTACTTC
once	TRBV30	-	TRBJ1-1	CAWGTGNTEAFF	TGTGCCTGGGGGACTGGAAACACTGAAGCTTTCTTT
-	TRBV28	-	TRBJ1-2	CASRGTTHSF	TGTGCCAGCAGAGGGACAACGCATTCCTTC
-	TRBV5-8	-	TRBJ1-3	CASSLRIEQSGNTIYF	TGTGCCAGCAGCTTGAGGATCGAACAGTCTGGAAACACCATATATTTT